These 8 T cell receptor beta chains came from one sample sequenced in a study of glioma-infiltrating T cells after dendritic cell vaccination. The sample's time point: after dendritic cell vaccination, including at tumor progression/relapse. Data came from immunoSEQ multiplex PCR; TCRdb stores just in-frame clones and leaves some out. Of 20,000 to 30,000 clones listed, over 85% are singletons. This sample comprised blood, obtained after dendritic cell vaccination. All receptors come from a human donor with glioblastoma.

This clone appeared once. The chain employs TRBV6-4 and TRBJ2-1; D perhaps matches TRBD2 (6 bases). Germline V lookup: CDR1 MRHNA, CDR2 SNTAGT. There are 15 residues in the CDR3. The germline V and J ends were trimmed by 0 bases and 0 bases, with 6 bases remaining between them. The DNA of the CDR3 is TGTGCCAGCAGTGACTCTAGCGGCTCCTACAATGAGCAGTTCTTC. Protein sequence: CASSDSSGSYNEQFF.

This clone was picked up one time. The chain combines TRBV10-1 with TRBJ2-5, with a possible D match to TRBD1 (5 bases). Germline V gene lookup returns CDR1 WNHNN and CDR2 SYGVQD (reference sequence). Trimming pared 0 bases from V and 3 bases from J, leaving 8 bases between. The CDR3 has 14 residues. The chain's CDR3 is CASSESLTEETQYF. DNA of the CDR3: TGCGCCAGCAGTGAGTCATTGACAGAAGAGACCCAGTACTTC.

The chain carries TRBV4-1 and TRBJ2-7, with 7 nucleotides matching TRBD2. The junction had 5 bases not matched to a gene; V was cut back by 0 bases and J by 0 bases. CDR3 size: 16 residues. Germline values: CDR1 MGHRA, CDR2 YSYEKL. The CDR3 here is CASSQEGGGNSYEQYF. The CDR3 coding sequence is TGCGCCAGCAGCCAAGAGGGGGGAGGGAACTCCTACGAGCAGTACTTC.

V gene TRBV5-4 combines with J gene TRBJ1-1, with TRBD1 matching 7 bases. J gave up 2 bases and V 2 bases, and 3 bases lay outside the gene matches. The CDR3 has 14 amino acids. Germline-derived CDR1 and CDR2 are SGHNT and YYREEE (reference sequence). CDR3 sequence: CASSFGDRNTEAFF. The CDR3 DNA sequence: TGTGCCAGCAGCTTTGGGGACAGAAACACTGAAGCTTTCTTT.

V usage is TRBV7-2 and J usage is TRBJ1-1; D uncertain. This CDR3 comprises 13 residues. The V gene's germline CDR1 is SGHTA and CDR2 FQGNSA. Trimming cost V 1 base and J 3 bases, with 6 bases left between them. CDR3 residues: CASSLVEYTEAFF. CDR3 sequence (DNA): TGTGCCAGCAGCTTAGTCGAGTACACTGAAGCTTTCTTT.

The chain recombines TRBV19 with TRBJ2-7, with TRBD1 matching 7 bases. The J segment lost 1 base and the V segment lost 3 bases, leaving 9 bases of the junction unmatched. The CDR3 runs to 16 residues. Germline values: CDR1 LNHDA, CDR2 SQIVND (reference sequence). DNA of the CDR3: TGTGCCAGTAGTATGGGTGTACAGGGGCCGTCCTACGAGCAGTACTTC. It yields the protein CASSMGVQGPSYEQYF.

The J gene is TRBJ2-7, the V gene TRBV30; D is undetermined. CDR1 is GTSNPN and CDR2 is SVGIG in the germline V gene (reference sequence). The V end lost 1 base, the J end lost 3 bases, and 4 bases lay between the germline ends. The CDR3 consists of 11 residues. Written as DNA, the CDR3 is TGTGCCTGGAGTGATAACTACGAGCAGTACTTC. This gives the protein CAWSDNYEQYF.

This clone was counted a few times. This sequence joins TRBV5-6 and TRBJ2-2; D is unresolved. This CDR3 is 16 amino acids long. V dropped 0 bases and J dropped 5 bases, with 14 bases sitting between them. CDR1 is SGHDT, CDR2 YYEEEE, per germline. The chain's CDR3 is CASSLGATVQTGELFF. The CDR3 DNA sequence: TGTGCCAGCAGCTTGGGGGCTACCGTTCAGACCGGGGAGCTGTTTTTT.